One sample yielded the 4 T cell receptor beta chains listed below, sequenced in a study of blood T cell repertoires in COVID-19. Profiled with immunoSEQ multiplex PCR; TCRdb holds only in-frame clones, not every one. The table has about 270,000 clones, approximately 87% seen once. The sequencing sample was made of peripheral blood. The receptors derive from a young woman with COVID-19, enrolled during active disease.

This clone was detected only once. The chain links TRBV4-1 to TRBJ1-1; D uncertain. Trimming took 0 bases from V and 4 from J, leaving 12 bases between them. Germline CDR1 and CDR2: MGHRA and YSYEKL. This CDR3 is 15 amino acids long. In nucleotides, the CDR3 is TGCGCCAGCAGCCAAGATCTACTAGGCGGCACTGAAGCTTTCTTT. Protein product: CASSQDLLGGTEAFF.

This rearrangement joins TRBV21-1 to TRBJ1-4; TRBD1 reflects the table's D call only, with no check against the DNA. TRBV21-1 has pseudogene status. The length of the CDR3 is 19 residues. The CDR3 DNA sequence: TGTGCCAGCAGCTGCCGTCCCGGGACAGGGTTGGATGAAGGGAAAAAACTGTTTTTT. Translating gives CASSCRPGTGLDEGKKLFF.

The CDR3 region is CASRMGGPETQYF. The CDR3 DNA reads as TGTGCCAGCAGAATGGGGGGGCCGGAGACCCAGTACTTC. The chain recombines TRBV6-5 with TRBJ2-5; a weak D match, TRBD2 (7 bases). The germline V gene encodes CDR1 MNHEY and CDR2 SVGAGI. V gave up 6 bases and J gave up 5 bases, with 13 bases separating them. The CDR3 extends over 13 amino acids.

The genes are TRBV28 and TRBJ1-1; 8 bases align to TRBD1. The V gene end was trimmed by 3 bases and the J gene end by 5 bases; junction bases not matched to a gene: 8. Germline V CDR1 and CDR2: MDHEN, SYDVKM. This CDR3 has 15 amino acids. The chain's CDR3 is CASSLWGRGRTEAFF. For the CDR3, the DNA is TGTGCCAGCAGTTTGTGGGGCAGGGGGCGAACTGAAGCTTTCTTT.